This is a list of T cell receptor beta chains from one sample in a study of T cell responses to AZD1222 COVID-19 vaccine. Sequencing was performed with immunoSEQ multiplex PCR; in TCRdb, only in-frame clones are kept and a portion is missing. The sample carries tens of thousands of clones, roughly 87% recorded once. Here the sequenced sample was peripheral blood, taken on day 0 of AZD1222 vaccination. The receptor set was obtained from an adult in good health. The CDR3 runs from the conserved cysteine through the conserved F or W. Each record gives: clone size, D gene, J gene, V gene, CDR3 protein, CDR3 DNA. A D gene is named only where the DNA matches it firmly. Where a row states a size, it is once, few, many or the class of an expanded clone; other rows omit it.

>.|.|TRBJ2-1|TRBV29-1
CSVFRRLLSKNEQFF
TGCAGCGTTTTTCGTCGGCTCCTGAGTAAAAATGAGCAGTTCTTC
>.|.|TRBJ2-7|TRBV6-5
CASGTGEQYF
TGTGCCAGTGGGACTGGTGAGCAGTACTTC
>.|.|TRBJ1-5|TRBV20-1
CSASPDSFNQPQHF
TGCAGTGCTAGTCCGGACAGCTTCAATCAGCCCCAGCATTTT
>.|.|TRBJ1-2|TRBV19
CASSIAMTGAFPYGYTF
TGTGCCAGTAGTATAGCGATGACGGGGGCCTTTCCTTATGGCTACACCTTC
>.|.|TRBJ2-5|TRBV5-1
CASSLFSATGETQYF
TGCGCCAGCAGCTTATTCAGCGCGACGGGGGAGACCCAGTACTTC
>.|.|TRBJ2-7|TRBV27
CASSLNPSIPYEQYF
TGTGCCAGCAGTTTAAACCCTTCAATCCCTTACGAGCAGTACTTC
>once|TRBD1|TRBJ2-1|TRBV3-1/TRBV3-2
CASSPGQGNNEQFF
TGTGCCAGCAGCCCGGGACAGGGGAACAATGAGCAGTTCTTC
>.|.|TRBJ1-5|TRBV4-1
CASSQAGGAGQPQHF
TGCGCCAGCAGCCAAGCGGGGGGGGCCGGTCAGCCCCAGCATTTT
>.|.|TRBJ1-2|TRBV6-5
CASMGSGGQGYGYTF
TGTGCCAGCATGGGGTCCGGGGGCCAGGGGTATGGCTACACCTTC
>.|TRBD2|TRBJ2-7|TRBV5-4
CASSYDRRGGEQYF
TGTGCCAGCAGCTACGACAGGCGGGGGGGCGAGCAGTACTTC
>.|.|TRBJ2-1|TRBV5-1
CASSLVVPDNEQFF
TGCGCCAGCAGCTTGGTCGTCCCAGACAATGAGCAGTTCTTC
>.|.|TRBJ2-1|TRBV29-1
CSVEGVREQFF
TGCAGCGTTGAAGGGGTGAGAGAGCAGTTCTTC
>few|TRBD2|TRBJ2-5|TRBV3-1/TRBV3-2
CASSAPPGTSGNQETQYF
TGTGCCAGCAGCGCTCCTCCCGGGACTAGCGGGAACCAAGAGACCCAGTACTTC
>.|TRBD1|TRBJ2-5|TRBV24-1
CATSDTRQGARETQYF
TGTGCCACCAGTGACACCAGACAGGGGGCACGGGAGACCCAGTACTTC
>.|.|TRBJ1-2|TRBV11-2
CASSQRYNYGYTF
TGTGCCAGCAGCCAAAGATATAACTATGGCTACACCTTC
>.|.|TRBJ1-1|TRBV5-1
CASSLKGPRGTEAFF
TGCGCCAGCAGCCTGAAAGGGCCAAGAGGGACTGAAGCTTTCTTT
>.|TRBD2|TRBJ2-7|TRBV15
CATSRGLAGTNYEQYF
TGTGCCACCAGCAGGGGACTAGCGGGAACAAACTACGAGCAGTACTTC
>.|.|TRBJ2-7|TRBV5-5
CASSLGPGLSYEQYF
TGTGCCAGCAGCTTGGGCCCGGGGCTCTCCTACGAGCAGTACTTC
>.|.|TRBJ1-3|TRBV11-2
CASSPSGGSGNTIYF
TGTGCCAGCAGCCCTAGCGGGGGCTCTGGAAACACCATATATTTT
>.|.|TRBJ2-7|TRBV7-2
CASSLEASSYEQYF
TGTGCCAGCAGCTTAGAGGCTTCCTCCTACGAGCAGTACTTC
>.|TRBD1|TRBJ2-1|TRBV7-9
CASSLAYLGGQNNEQFF
TGTGCCAGCAGCTTAGCGTATCTAGGGGGCCAAAACAATGAGCAGTTCTTC
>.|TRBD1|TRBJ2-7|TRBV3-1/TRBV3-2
CASSPTDRGLKKGAYEQYF
TGTGCCAGCAGCCCCACAGACAGGGGGCTGAAAAAGGGTGCCTACGAGCAGTACTTC
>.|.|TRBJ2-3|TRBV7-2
CASSFLDGNTDTQYF
TGTGCCAGCAGCTTCTTAGACGGGAACACAGATACGCAGTATTTT
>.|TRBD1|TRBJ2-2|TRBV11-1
CASSEPGQGAFGELFF
TGTGCCAGCAGCGAACCGGGACAGGGGGCTTTCGGGGAGCTGTTTTTT
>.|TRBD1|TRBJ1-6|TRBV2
CASSEGQGRVAPLHF
TGTGCCAGCAGTGAAGGACAGGGAAGGGTAGCACCCCTCCACTTT
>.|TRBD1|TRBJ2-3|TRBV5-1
CASSLRTGVGDTQYF
TGCGCCAGCAGCTTAAGAACAGGGGTGGGAGATACGCAGTATTTT
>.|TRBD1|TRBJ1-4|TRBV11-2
CASSFGTGVKEKLFF
TGTGCCAGCAGCTTTGGGACAGGGGTTAAGGAAAAACTGTTTTTT
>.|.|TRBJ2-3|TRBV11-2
CASSLERADTQYF
TGTGCCAGCAGCTTAGAACGGGCAGATACGCAGTATTTT
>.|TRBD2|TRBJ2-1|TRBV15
CATSTRTSGNNEQFF
TGTGCCACCAGCACCCGGACTAGCGGGAACAATGAGCAGTTCTTC
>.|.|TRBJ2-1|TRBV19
CASTSRVGLGVDEQFF
TGTGCCAGTACTTCACGCGTCGGGTTGGGTGTCGATGAGCAGTTCTTC
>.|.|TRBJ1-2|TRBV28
CASSFWSEYGYTF
TGTGCCAGCAGTTTTTGGTCAGAATATGGCTACACCTTC
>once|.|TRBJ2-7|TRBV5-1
CASSAGLGLYEQYF
TGCGCCAGCAGCGCTGGATTAGGCCTCTACGAGCAGTACTTC
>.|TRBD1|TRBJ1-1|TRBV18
CASSPDGTALNTEAFF
TGTGCCAGCTCGCCGGACGGGACAGCTTTGAACACTGAAGCTTTCTTT
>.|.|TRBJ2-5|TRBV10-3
CAISETGGQETQYF
TGTGCCATCAGTGAGACAGGCGGCCAAGAGACCCAGTACTTC
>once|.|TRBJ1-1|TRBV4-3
CASSQVSSNTEAFF
TGCGCCAGCAGCCAAGTTAGCTCGAACACTGAAGCTTTCTTT
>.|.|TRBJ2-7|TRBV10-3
CAISEGETVSYEQYF
TGTGCCATCAGTGAGGGGGAGACGGTGTCCTACGAGCAGTACTTC
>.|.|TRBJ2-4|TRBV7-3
CASSEFSQGRVNIQYF
TGTGCCAGCAGCGAATTCTCCCAGGGCAGGGTAAACATTCAGTACTTC
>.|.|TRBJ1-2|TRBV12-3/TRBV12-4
CASGPQGAGYTF
TGTGCCAGCGGGCCGCAGGGAGCTGGCTACACCTTC
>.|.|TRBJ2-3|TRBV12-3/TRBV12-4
CASSRTDTQYF
TGTGCCAGCAGTCGCACAGATACGCAGTATTTT
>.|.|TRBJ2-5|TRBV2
CASSAGLQETQYF
TGTGCCAGCAGTGCGGGACTCCAAGAGACCCAGTACTTC
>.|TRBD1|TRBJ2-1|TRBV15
CATSRDRWKQFF
TGTGCCACCAGCAGGGACAGGTGGAAGCAGTTCTTC
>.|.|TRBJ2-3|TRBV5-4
CASSQRLVQYGTDTQYF
TGTGCCAGCAGCCAAAGACTAGTCCAATACGGCACAGATACGCAGTATTTT
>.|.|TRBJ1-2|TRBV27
CASSPGRVGYGYTF
TGTGCCAGCAGCCCCGGGAGGGTTGGCTATGGCTACACCTTC
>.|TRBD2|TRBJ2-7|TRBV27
CASSITTSGRSEQYF
TGTGCCAGCAGTATCACGACTAGCGGGAGGAGCGAGCAGTACTTC
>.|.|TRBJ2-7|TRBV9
CASSPPTSPGAYEQYF
TGTGCCAGCAGCCCCCCAACCTCACCTGGAGCCTACGAGCAGTACTTC
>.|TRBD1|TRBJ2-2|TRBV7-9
CASPKGAKTGELFF
TGTGCCAGCCCTAAGGGGGCTAAGACCGGGGAGCTGTTTTTT
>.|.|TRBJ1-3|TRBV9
CASSLRIGNTIYF
TGTGCCAGCAGCTTACGGATAGGAAACACCATATATTTT
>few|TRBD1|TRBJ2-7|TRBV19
CASRPEGTDYEQYF
TGTGCCAGTAGGCCGGAAGGGACAGACTACGAGCAGTACTTC
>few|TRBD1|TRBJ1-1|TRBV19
CARDPGQGYTEAFF
TGTGCCAGAGATCCGGGACAGGGATACACTGAAGCTTTCTTT
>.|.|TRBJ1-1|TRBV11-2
CASNRRAVIEWMNTEAFF
TGTGCCAGCAACCGTCGGGCCGTGATAGAATGGATGAACACTGAAGCTTTCTTT
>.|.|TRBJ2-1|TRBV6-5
CASLVFRVPGYEQFF
TGTGCCAGCTTGGTCTTCCGGGTACCGGGATATGAGCAGTTCTTC
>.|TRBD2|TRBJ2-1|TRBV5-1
CASSEGLAPNNEQFF
TGCGCCAGCTCGGAAGGACTAGCGCCCAACAATGAGCAGTTCTTC
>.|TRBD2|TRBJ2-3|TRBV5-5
CASKRGDSGNQDTQYF
TGTGCCAGCAAGAGAGGGGATAGCGGGAATCAAGATACGCAGTATTTT